This T cell receptor (beta chain) is drawn from a study of graft-versus-host responses after intestinal transplantation. TCRdb's table, derived via immunoSEQ multiplex PCR, lists solely in-frame clones and lacks some. This sample has around 100,000 clones; over 75% occur once, and the top ten carry 0.95%. Worth noting for this clone: The antigen remains unidentified.

The CDR3 is made up of 13 amino acids. Germline CDR1 GTSNPN, CDR2 SVGIG (reference sequence). V lost 3 bases, J lost 11 bases, and 20 bases lay in between. The material was unstimulated CD4+ T cells sorted from spleen or lymph node cells, obtained before transplant. The chain carries TRBV30 and TRBJ2-7; D ambiguous. This TCR was sampled from a human donor who was the organ donor for an intestinal transplant. The CDR3 DNA reads as TGTGCCTGGAGCTCCCCCAATCGTTTAGGAGAGTACTTC. Its translation: CAWSSPNRLGEYF. Full variable domain (outside the CDR3, taken from reference TRBV30 and TRBJ2-7): SQTIHQWPATLVQPVGSPLSLECTVEGTSNPNLYWYRQAAGRGLQLLFYSVGIGQISSEVPQNLSASRPQDRQFILSSKKLLLSDSGFYLCAWSSPNRLGEYFGPGTRLTVT.